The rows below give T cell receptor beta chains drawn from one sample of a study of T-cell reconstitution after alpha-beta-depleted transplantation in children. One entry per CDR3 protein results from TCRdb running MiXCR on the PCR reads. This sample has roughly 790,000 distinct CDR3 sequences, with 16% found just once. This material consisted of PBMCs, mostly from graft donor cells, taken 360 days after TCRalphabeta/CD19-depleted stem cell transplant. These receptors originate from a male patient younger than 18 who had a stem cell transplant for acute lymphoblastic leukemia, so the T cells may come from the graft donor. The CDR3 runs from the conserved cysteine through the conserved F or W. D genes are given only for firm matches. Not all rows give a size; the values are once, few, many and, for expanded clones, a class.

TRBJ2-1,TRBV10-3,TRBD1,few,CAISRTGGEGEQFF,TGTGCCATCAGCCGGACAGGGGGCGAAGGTGAGCAGTTCTTC
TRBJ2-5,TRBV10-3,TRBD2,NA,CAISVLAGETQYF,TGTGCCATCAGTGTTCTAGCGGGAGAGACCCAGTACTTC
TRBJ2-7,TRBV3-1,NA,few,CASSQPRGGAPYEQYF,TGTGCCAGCAGCCAACCTAGGGGGGGAGCGCCCTACGAGCAGTACTTC
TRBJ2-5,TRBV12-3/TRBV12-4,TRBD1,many,CASSAGTGGEETQYF,TGTGCCAGCAGCGCCGGGACAGGGGGCGAGGAGACCCAGTACTTC
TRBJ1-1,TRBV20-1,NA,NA,CSARIPNRGGKGEAFF,TGCAGTGCTAGGATACCCAATCGCGGGGGAAAAGGTGAAGCTTTCTTT
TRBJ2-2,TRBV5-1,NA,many,CASSPDWAELFF,TGCGCCAGCAGCCCCGACTGGGCGGAGCTGTTTTTT
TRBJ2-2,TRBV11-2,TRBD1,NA,CASSSGQGEGYNTGELFF,TGTGCCAGCAGCTCCGGACAGGGGGAAGGGTATAACACCGGGGAGCTGTTTTTT
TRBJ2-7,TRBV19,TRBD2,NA,CASSILSGESSYEQYF,TGTGCCAGTAGTATATTGAGCGGGGAGAGCTCCTACGAGCAGTACTTC
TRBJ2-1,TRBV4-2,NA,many,CASRDQWEAYNEQFF,TGTGCCAGCAGGGACCAGTGGGAGGCCTACAATGAGCAGTTCTTC
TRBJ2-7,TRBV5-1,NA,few,CASSSGAAVPSEQYF,TGCGCCAGCAGCTCGGGGGCGGCAGTTCCCTCCGAGCAGTACTTC
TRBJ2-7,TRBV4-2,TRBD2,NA,CASSQEGTILNEQYF,TGTGCCAGCAGCCAAGAAGGGACTATACTAAACGAGCAGTACTTC
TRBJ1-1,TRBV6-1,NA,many,CASSLQRDTEAFF,TGTGCCAGCAGCCTACAGAGAGACACTGAAGCTTTCTTT
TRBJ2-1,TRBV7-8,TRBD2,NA,CASSPGLAGRYEQFF,TGTGCCAGCAGCCCGGGACTAGCGGGTAGATATGAGCAGTTCTTC
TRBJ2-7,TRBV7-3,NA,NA,CASSPTPGHNEQYF,TGTGCCAGCAGCCCCACCCCGGGACATAACGAGCAGTACTTC
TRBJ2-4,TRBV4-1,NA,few,CASSQEEGEVKNIQYF,TGCGCCAGCAGCCAAGAAGAAGGGGAGGTGAAAAACATTCAGTACTTC
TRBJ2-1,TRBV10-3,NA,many,CAISDSGEGTNEQFF,TGTGCCATCAGTGATTCAGGGGAGGGGACCAATGAGCAGTTCTTC
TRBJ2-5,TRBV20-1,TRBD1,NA,CSASTRDRGEQETQYF,TGCAGTGCTAGCACTCGGGACAGAGGGGAGCAAGAGACCCAGTACTTC
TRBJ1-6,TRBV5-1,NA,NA,CASSSTGGYSPLHF,TGCGCCAGCAGCTCGACAGGAGGCTATTCACCCCTCCACTTT
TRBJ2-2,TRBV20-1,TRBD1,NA,CSADRGNTGELFF,TGCAGTGCGGACAGGGGGAACACCGGGGAGCTGTTTTTT
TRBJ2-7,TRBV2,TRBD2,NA,CASSEREVSYEQYF,TGTGCCAGCAGCGAGCGGGAGGTTTCCTACGAGCAGTACTTC
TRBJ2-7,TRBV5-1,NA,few,CASSFEGVGQYF,TGCGCCAGCAGCTTCGAGGGGGTCGGGCAGTACTTC
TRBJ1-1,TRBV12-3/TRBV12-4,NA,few,CASSLARAKTEAFF,TGTGCCAGCAGTTTAGCTAGGGCCAAGACTGAAGCTTTCTTT
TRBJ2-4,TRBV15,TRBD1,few,CATSRDQGGPWEYF,TGTGCCACCAGCAGAGATCAAGGGGGCCCTTGGGAGTACTTC
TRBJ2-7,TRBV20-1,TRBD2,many,CSAEGGTYNSYEQYF,TGCAGTGCTGAGGGAGGGACCTATAATTCCTACGAGCAGTACTTC
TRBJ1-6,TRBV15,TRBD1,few,CATSRDRTGVLSPLHF,TGTGCCACCAGCAGAGATCGAACAGGGGTCTTGTCACCCCTCCACTTT
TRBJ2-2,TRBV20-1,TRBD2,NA,CSARGTSVSGELFF,TGCAGTGCTAGGGGGACTAGCGTGTCCGGGGAGCTGTTTTTT
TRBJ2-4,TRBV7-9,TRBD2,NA,CASSKVAGLAKNIQYF,TGTGCCAGCAGCAAAGTAGCGGGGCTAGCCAAAAACATTCAGTACTTC
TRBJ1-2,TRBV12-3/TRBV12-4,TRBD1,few,CASSRDRVDGYTF,TGTGCCAGCAGCCGGGACAGGGTAGATGGCTACACCTTC
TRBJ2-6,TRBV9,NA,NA,CASSGRGGSGANVLTF,TGTGCCAGCAGCGGACGAGGGGGTTCTGGGGCCAACGTCCTGACTTTC
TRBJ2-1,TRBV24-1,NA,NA,CATVSLRSNEQFF,TGTGCCACCGTTAGTCTGAGGAGTAATGAGCAGTTCTTC
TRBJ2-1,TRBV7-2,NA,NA,CASSQPPGKGLDEQFF,TGTGCCAGCAGCCAACCCCCAGGGAAAGGGTTGGATGAGCAGTTCTTC
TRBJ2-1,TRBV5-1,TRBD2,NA,CASSLVASGLGYNEQFF,TGCGCCAGCAGCTTGGTGGCTAGCGGGCTTGGCTACAATGAGCAGTTCTTC
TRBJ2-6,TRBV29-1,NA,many,CSVSRGPSGANVLTF,TGCAGCGTTTCTAGAGGACCGTCTGGGGCCAACGTCCTGACTTTC
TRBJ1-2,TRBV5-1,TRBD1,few,CASSFPGQGAFGYTF,TGCGCCAGCAGCTTTCCGGGACAGGGGGCATTCGGCTACACCTTC
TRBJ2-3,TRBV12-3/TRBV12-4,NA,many,CASSRMGFDTQYF,TGTGCCAGCAGTCGAATGGGGTTTGATACGCAGTATTTT
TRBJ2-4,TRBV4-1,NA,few,CASSQTRWGRGYF,TGCGCCAGCAGCCAGACGCGGTGGGGACGTGGGTACTTC
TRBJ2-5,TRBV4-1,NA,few,CASSQGNRVQETQYF,TGCGCCAGCAGCCAAGGCAACAGGGTCCAAGAGACCCAGTACTTC
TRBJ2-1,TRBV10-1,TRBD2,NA,CASSESLAGGQFF,TGCGCCAGCAGTGAGTCACTTGCGGGAGGGCAGTTCTTC
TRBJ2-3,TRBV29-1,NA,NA,CSVEGPTDTQYF,TGCAGCGTCGAGGGACCCACAGATACGCAGTATTTT
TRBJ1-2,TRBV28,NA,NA,CASSPTGKGLYGYTF,TGTGCCAGCAGTCCAACCGGCAAGGGGCTCTATGGCTACACCTTC
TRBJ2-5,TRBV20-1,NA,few,CSASDAGRQETQYF,TGCAGTGCTAGCGACGCCGGGCGCCAAGAGACCCAGTACTTC
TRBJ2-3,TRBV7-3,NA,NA,CASSLGTARPDTQYF,TGTGCCAGCAGCTTAGGTACAGCGAGGCCAGATACGCAGTATTTT
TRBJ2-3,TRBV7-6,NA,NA,CASSLVSGAVPDTQYF,TGTGCCAGCAGCTTAGTATCAGGGGCGGTCCCAGATACGCAGTATTTT
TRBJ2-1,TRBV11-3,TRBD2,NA,CASSLWGSGAYNEQFF,TGTGCCAGCAGCTTGTGGGGTAGCGGGGCATACAATGAGCAGTTCTTC
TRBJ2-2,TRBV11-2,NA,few,CASSSSSTGELFF,TGTGCCAGCAGCTCGTCCTCTACCGGGGAGCTGTTTTTT
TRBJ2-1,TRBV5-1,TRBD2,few,CASSLGGGGRVIDEQFF,TGCGCCAGCAGCTTGGGCGGCGGCGGGAGAGTTATCGATGAGCAGTTCTTC
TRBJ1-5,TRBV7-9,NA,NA,CASSPHVGPQHF,TGTGCCAGCAGCCCTCATGTAGGGCCCCAGCATTTT
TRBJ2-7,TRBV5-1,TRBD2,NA,CASSTTSVSLYEQYF,TGCGCCAGCAGCACCACTAGCGTGAGCCTCTACGAGCAGTACTTC
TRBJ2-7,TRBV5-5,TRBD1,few,CASSHDRGGNYEQYF,TGTGCCAGCAGCCACGACAGGGGGGGGAACTACGAGCAGTACTTC
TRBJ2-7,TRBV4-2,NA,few,CASSQEGLIREQYF,TGTGCCAGCAGCCAAGAAGGGCTAATAAGGGAGCAGTACTTC
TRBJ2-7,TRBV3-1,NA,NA,CASSRPGGGQYYEQYF,TGTGCCAGCAGCCGCCCTGGGGGAGGCCAGTACTACGAGCAGTACTTC
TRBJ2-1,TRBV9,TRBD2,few,CASSVELATYNEQFF,TGTGCCAGCAGCGTTGAACTAGCGACCTACAATGAGCAGTTCTTC
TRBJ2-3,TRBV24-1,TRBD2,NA,CATSDLPSGSGDTQYF,TGTGCCACCAGTGATTTGCCCAGCGGGAGTGGAGATACGCAGTATTTT
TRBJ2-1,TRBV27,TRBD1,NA,CATSTGGRNEQFF,TGTGCCACCTCGACAGGGGGCAGGAATGAGCAGTTCTTC
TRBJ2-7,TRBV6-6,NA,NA,CASSPMAYEQYF,TGTGCCAGCAGCCCTATGGCCTACGAGCAGTACTTC
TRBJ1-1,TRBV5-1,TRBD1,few,CASSAVDRVKAMNTEAFF,TGCGCCAGCAGCGCGGTCGACAGGGTAAAGGCCATGAACACTGAAGCTTTCTTT
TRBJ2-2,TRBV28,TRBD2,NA,CASSLFSGRANTGELFF,TGTGCCAGCAGTTTGTTTAGCGGGAGGGCGAACACCGGGGAGCTGTTTTTT
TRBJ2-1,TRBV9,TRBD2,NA,CASSGGLAGLVEQFF,TGTGCCAGCAGTGGGGGACTAGCGGGATTGGTTGAGCAGTTCTTC
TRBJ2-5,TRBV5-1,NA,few,CASRETGVRETQYF,TGCGCCAGCAGAGAAACAGGCGTGCGGGAGACCCAGTACTTC
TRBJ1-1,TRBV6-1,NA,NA,CASRVPGGRTEAFF,TGTGCCAGCAGAGTACCAGGAGGTCGGACTGAAGCTTTCTTT